This T cell receptor beta chain emerged from a study of cytomegalovirus exposure and HLA in healthy donors. To note about this clone: Antigen specificity is unknown.

With 60 Vbeta and 13 Jbeta primers, the PCR was carried out. Libraries were prepared by immunoSEQ multiplex PCR; TCRdb keeps only in-frame clonotypes and omits some of them. The repertoire holds roughly 100,000 clones, with approximately 81% as singletons. General observations from the study: A later analysis by the authors found several of the most significant clusters apparently linked to common viral pathogens. After further analysis at a later stage, roughly 15,000 TCR beta sequences were associated with HLA alleles at 0.05 false discovery rate.

The CDR3 runs 15 residues. Germline V gene sequence: CDR1 MNHEY, CDR2 SVGAGI. Trimming took off 5 bases at V and 0 bases at J, with 11 bases between the two ends. The source material was PBMCs. This receptor was identified in a male donor in good health and CMV-seropositive. This chain connects TRBV6-5 to TRBJ1-3, with D tentatively TRBD1 (5 bases). This CDR3 is CASSPQGLSGNTIYF. CDR3 coding DNA: TGTGCCAGCAGTCCCCAGGGTCTCTCTGGAAACACCATATATTTT.